The 17 T cell receptor beta chains below were found in one sample sequenced in a study of radiation and T cells in renal cell carcinoma. Assay: immunoSEQ multiplex PCR; the TCRdb copy retains only in-frame clones and omits some. The data show tens of thousands of clones, 82% seen once. Time point denoted: baseline pretreatment blood. Treatment reported: 15 Gy SBRT to primary tumor, nephrectomy 4 weeks later. The material was blood, obtained from a patient whose treatment included radiotherapy and nephrectomy. These receptors were obtained from a man in his sixties with renal cell carcinoma.

The CDR3 reads CASSREGSTGELFF. The CDR3 nucleotides are TGCGCCAGCAGCAGGGAGGGGAGCACCGGGGAGCTGTTTTTT. The rearrangement links TRBV5-1 to TRBJ2-2, with 7 positions matching TRBD2. CDR1 is SGHRS and CDR2 is YFSETQ in the germline V gene. Trimming at V came to 4 bases and at J to 4 bases, leaving 4 bases not matched to a gene. The CDR3 totals 14 residues.

J is TRBJ2-7 and V is TRBV9, with TRBD2 matching 14 bases. CDR1 and CDR2 (germline): SGDLS, YYNGEE. V shed 4 bases and J 2 bases; nucleotides not matched to a gene: 11. This CDR3 comprises 18 residues. The CDR3 DNA reads as TGTGCCAGCAGCTCGGGACTAGCGGGAGCTACTCGCCCCTACGAGCAGTACTTC. Its translation: CASSSGLAGATRPYEQYF. Complete variable domain (other parts from reference TRBV9 and TRBJ2-7): DSGVTQTPKHLITATGQRVTLRCSPRSGDLSVYWYQQSLDQGLQFLIQYYNGEERAKGNILERFSAQQFPDLHSELNLSSLELGDSALYFCASSSGLAGATRPYEQYFGPGTRLTVT.

This clone was picked up a small number of times. This chain links TRBV6-5 with TRBJ2-2; D assignment may be TRBD1 or TRBD2 (5 bases each). The length of the CDR3 is 14 residues. Trimming left V 8 bases short and J 2 bases short, with 12 bases between. Germline V gene data show CDR1 as MNHEY and CDR2 as SVGAGI. In DNA, the CDR3 is TGTGCCAGCTGGGGGACGGTTAACACCGGGGAGCTGTTTTTT. The encoded protein is CASWGTVNTGELFF.

This clone was counted a few times. The junction differs from germline at one of its ends, possibly a read error. CDR3 DNA sequence: TGTGCCAGCAGTGAAGCAGGAGCGGGAGCCACTTCCATAGCGGTCTTC. Translating gives CASSEAGAGATSIAVF. The chain uses TRBV2 and TRBJ2-1; 8 bases line up with TRBD2. Germline V gene lookup returns CDR1 SNHLY and CDR2 FYNNEI. The CDR3 loop spans 16 amino acids.

The genes are TRBV27 and TRBJ2-1; TRBD2 matches at 14 bases. The ends lost 5 bases at V and 7 bases at J; junction bases unmatched: 10. This CDR3 spans 17 amino acids. Germline V gives CDR1 MNHEY, CDR2 SMNVEV (reference sequence). The CDR3 protein is CASSALPGLAGANEQFF. The CDR3 nucleotides are TGTGCCAGCAGTGCCTTACCGGGACTAGCGGGAGCAAATGAGCAGTTCTTC.

The chain couples TRBV2 to TRBJ2-5, with 14 bases aligning to TRBD2. The CDR3 runs 14 residues. Germline lookup yields CDR1 SNHLY and CDR2 FYNNEI. Unmatched junction bases numbered 5, after V lost 7 bases and J lost 7 bases. The CDR3 region has the DNA TGTGCCAGCACCGGACTAGCGGGAGGTGGGACCCAGTACTTC. Translating it yields CASTGLAGGGTQYF.

The chain has TRBV28 and TRBJ2-7, with TRBD2 as a possible D gene (5 bases). V was pared by 8 bases and J by 5 bases, with 16 bases between. The CDR3 covers 13 residues. Germline CDR1 MDHEN, CDR2 SYDVKM. Written as DNA, the CDR3 is TGTGCCAGCGGATCCCCTAGCTACCACGAGCAGTACTTC. Translating gives CASGSPSYHEQYF.

This clone was picked up one time. This chain uses TRBV6-6 with TRBJ2-7, with D unresolved. V was pared by 0 bases and J by 4 bases, with 10 bases between. The CDR3 totals 14 residues. The germline CDR1 and CDR2 sequences are MNHNY and SVGAGI (reference sequence). CDR3 loop: CASSYSRFLYEQYF. The CDR3 region has the DNA TGTGCCAGCAGTTACTCAAGGTTCCTATACGAGCAGTACTTC.

This clone was found once. The chain couples TRBV4-1 to TRBJ2-3; 7 bases align to TRBD1. The V gene's germline CDR1 is MGHRA and CDR2 YSYEKL. The CDR3 contains 17 residues. V was clipped by 4 bases and J by 3 bases; unmatched bases: 13. The CDR3 loop reads CASSPPKTGIGTDTQYF. The CDR3 DNA follows: TGCGCCAGCAGCCCACCCAAGACAGGGATTGGGACAGATACGCAGTATTTT.

The chain is built from TRBV7-9 and TRBJ2-3; D unresolved. The CDR3 is 13 residues long. Germline CDR1 is SEHNR and CDR2 is FQNEAQ (reference sequence). Trimming took off 2 bases at V and 4 bases at J, with 7 bases between the two ends. CDR3 bases: TGTGCCAGCAGCTTAAGGGCCGCAGATACGCAGTATTTT. It encodes CASSLRAADTQYF.

V is TRBV7-7 and J is TRBJ1-3; 8 nucleotides line up with TRBD1. The trim removed 5 bases at V and 7 bases at J, leaving 4 bases unmatched. Per germline, CDR1 SSHAT and CDR2 FNYEAQ (reference sequence). This CDR3 is built from 13 residues. The CDR3 DNA reads TGTGCCAGCAGCCCGGACAGGGAGAACACCATATATTTT. Its translation: CASSPDRENTIYF.

This chain connects TRBV9 to TRBJ1-3; D unresolved. The CDR3 has 13 amino acids. Trimming stripped 3 bases from V and 6 bases from J, with 10 bases between. Germline V gene lookup returns CDR1 SGDLS and CDR2 YYNGEE. The CDR3 DNA reads as TGTGCCAGCAGCGCCCCCCGCGAAAACACCATATATTTT. Its translation: CASSAPRENTIYF.

The chain is built from TRBV28 and TRBJ2-5; possible D gene TRBD2, 5 bases. The CDR3 runs to 14 residues. The germline V gene has CDR1 MDHEN and CDR2 SYDVKM. The V gene lost 6 bases and the J gene lost 1 base, with 12 bases spanning the gap. The DNA for the CDR3 is TGTGCCAGCAGGTGGGCTCTAGCCCAAGAGACCCAGTACTTC. The encoded protein is CASRWALAQETQYF.

The V gene is TRBV6-1, the J gene TRBJ2-4, with D possibly TRBD1 on 6 matching bases. The CDR3 has 15 amino acids. V was trimmed by 2 bases and J by 0 bases, leaving 8 bases between them. Germline V CDR1 and CDR2: MNHNS, SASEGT. The CDR3 coding sequence is TGTGCCAGCAGTGAACAACAGGGAGCCAAAAACATTCAGTACTTC. As protein: CASSEQQGAKNIQYF.

A few counts support this clone. J is TRBJ1-1 and V is TRBV5-1, with 8 bases aligning to TRBD1. The germline V gene has CDR1 SGHRS and CDR2 YFSETQ. J lost 1 base, V lost 2 bases, and 1 base had no gene match. This CDR3 comprises 14 residues. In nucleotides, the CDR3 is TGCGCCAGCAGCTTAACAGGGGGGAACACTGAAGCTTTCTTT. Amino acids: CASSLTGGNTEAFF.

The V and J genes are TRBV6-6 and TRBJ2-5; possible D gene TRBD2, 7 bases. The DNA end is a closer match to TRBJ2-7, so the J assignment may be wrong. This CDR3 is 12 amino acids long. The germline gives CDR1 MNHNY, CDR2 SVGAGI (reference sequence). The CDR3 nucleotides read TGTGCCAGCCGGGGGGCTTCCTACGAGCAGTACTTC. Protein sequence: CASRGASYEQYF.

This rearrangement joins TRBV28 to TRBJ1-3; D not certain. CDR3 length: 14 residues. In germline, CDR1 is MDHEN, CDR2 SYDVKM. Trimming removed 3 bases from V and 0 bases from J, with 6 bases in between. The CDR3 region is CASSFQSSGNTIYF. As DNA, the CDR3 is TGTGCCAGCAGTTTCCAATCCTCTGGAAACACCATATATTTT. The full variable domain, with the rest looked up from reference TRBV28 and TRBJ1-3, is DVKVTQSSRYLVKRTGEKVFLECVQDMDHENMFWYRQDPGLGLRLIYFSYDVKMKEKGDIPEGYSVSREKKERFSLILESASTNQTSMYLCASSFQSSGNTIYFGEGSWLTVV.